This T cell receptor beta chain was sequenced in a study of blood T cell repertoires in COVID-19. The authors' processing: Nucleated cell counts were estimated from reference gene primer amplification. Here immunoSEQ multiplex PCR was the method, and the copy in TCRdb shows in-frame clones only, minus some. V and J calls and clone size come straight from that table; D and trimming were deduced from the DNA. The table records about 250,000 clones, roughly 91% of them present only once. After removal of 4 bases from V and 3 bases from J, the junction contained 7 bases not matched to a gene. The germline V gene has CDR1 MGHRA and CDR2 YSYEKL. CDR3 length: 15 residues.

The sequence was obtained from a man aged 30 to 39 with COVID-19, enrolled during active disease. This rearrangement joins TRBV4-1 to TRBJ1-1, with 8 bases lining up with TRBD1. The specimen was peripheral blood. CDR3 in DNA: TGCGCCAGCAGCCGGACAGGGAGAGGGGACACTGAAGCTTTCTTT. It encodes CASSRTGRGDTEAFF.